This is a list of T cell receptor beta chains from one sample in a study of neoadjuvant anti-PD-1 for oral cavity cancer. The data were produced by immunoSEQ multiplex PCR, yet TCRdb's version contains in-frame clones alone and is incomplete. The data hold a few thousand clones, with 58% observed a single time. The specimen was tumor tissue, collected before nivolumab (anti-PD-1) treatment. The source is a person between 40 and 80 years old with oral cavity squamous cell carcinoma. CDR3s include the opening cysteine and the closing phenylalanine or tryptophan. A D gene is named only where the DNA matches it firmly. Part of the rows lack a size; the others show once, few, many or a class for expanded clones.

CDR3 DNA: TGTGCCAGCTCATATACAGGGGTCGGGGAGACCCAGTACTTC
CDR3 protein: CASSYTGVGETQYF
clone size: .
D gene: TRBD1
J gene: TRBJ2-5
V gene: TRBV18

CDR3 DNA: TGTGCCAGCAGCGCGGAATCGTCAGGATCCTATGGCTACACCTTC
CDR3 protein: CASSAESSGSYGYTF
clone size: few
D gene: .
J gene: TRBJ1-2
V gene: TRBV9

CDR3 DNA: TGCGCCAGCAGCCCGGACAGGGGGACGCGAGAGACCCAGTACTTC
CDR3 protein: CASSPDRGTRETQYF
clone size: .
D gene: TRBD1
J gene: TRBJ2-5
V gene: TRBV5-1

CDR3 DNA: TGCGCCAGCAGCTTGATACAGGGGAACGAGCAGTACTTC
CDR3 protein: CASSLIQGNEQYF
clone size: .
D gene: TRBD1
J gene: TRBJ2-7
V gene: TRBV5-1

CDR3 DNA: TGTGCCAGCAGCTTAGAACCAGGTTTTAAAGGCTACACCTTC
CDR3 protein: CASSLEPGFKGYTF
clone size: .
D gene: .
J gene: TRBJ1-2
V gene: TRBV13

CDR3 DNA: TGTGCCAGTAACCCAGGGGTGCCCGGGGAGCTGTTTTTT
CDR3 protein: CASNPGVPGELFF
clone size: .
D gene: .
J gene: TRBJ2-2
V gene: TRBV19

CDR3 DNA: TGTGCCAGCAGCTTAGCGGAGGGGAGGAGAACTGAAGCTTTCTTT
CDR3 protein: CASSLAEGRRTEAFF
clone size: .
D gene: .
J gene: TRBJ1-1
V gene: TRBV7-9

CDR3 DNA: TGTGCCAGAACAACTAGCGGGAGACCCCACGAGCAGTACTTC
CDR3 protein: CARTTSGRPHEQYF
clone size: few
D gene: TRBD2
J gene: TRBJ2-7
V gene: TRBV27

CDR3 DNA: TGTGCCAGCAGTTCCCCGACAATGATCAATGGCTACACCTTC
CDR3 protein: CASSSPTMINGYTF
clone size: .
D gene: .
J gene: TRBJ1-2
V gene: TRBV6-6

CDR3 DNA: TGTGCCAGCAGCTTACAAGGGATGCCTGAAGCTTTCTTT
CDR3 protein: CASSLQGMPEAFF
clone size: few
D gene: .
J gene: TRBJ1-1
V gene: TRBV7-3

CDR3 DNA: TGTGCCAGCAGCCCCGACAGCAATCAGCCCCAGCATTTT
CDR3 protein: CASSPDSNQPQHF
clone size: .
D gene: .
J gene: TRBJ1-5
V gene: TRBV28

CDR3 DNA: TGCGCCAGCAGTGAGTCTCATAGCAATCAGCCCCAGCATTTT
CDR3 protein: CASSESHSNQPQHF
clone size: few
D gene: .
J gene: TRBJ1-5
V gene: TRBV10-2

CDR3 DNA: TGTGCCAGCAGGCTGAGCATTTTGAATCAGCCCCAGCATTTT
CDR3 protein: CASRLSILNQPQHF
clone size: .
D gene: .
J gene: TRBJ1-5
V gene: TRBV2

CDR3 DNA: TGTGCCAGCTCATTTGATAGCTTGTACGTGGAAGCTTTCTTT
CDR3 protein: CASSFDSLYVEAFF
clone size: .
D gene: .
J gene: TRBJ1-1
V gene: TRBV18

CDR3 DNA: TGTGCCAGCGGGGGCGACACCGGGGAGCTGTTTTTT
CDR3 protein: CASGGDTGELFF
clone size: .
D gene: .
J gene: TRBJ2-2
V gene: TRBV2

CDR3 DNA: TGTGCCAGTAGTACGATCGAACTAGGAAGCGGGGAGCTGTTTTTT
CDR3 protein: CASSTIELGSGELFF
clone size: .
D gene: .
J gene: TRBJ2-2
V gene: TRBV19

CDR3 DNA: TGTGCCAGCAGCGAGAGAGCTGGCGGGAGTACAAGGGATACGCAGTATTTT
CDR3 protein: CASSERAGGSTRDTQYF
clone size: .
D gene: TRBD2
J gene: TRBJ2-3
V gene: TRBV5-4

CDR3 DNA: TGCGCCAGCAGTCACCCCGAACTCAACAGGGGGCGATCCGCCACGGGCTATGGCTACACCTTC
CDR3 protein: CASSHPELNRGRSATGYGYTF
clone size: .
D gene: TRBD1
J gene: TRBJ1-2
V gene: TRBV23-1

CDR3 DNA: TGTGCCAGCAGTGACTCGGTTCCCCCAGGGAATGGCTACACCTTC
CDR3 protein: CASSDSVPPGNGYTF
clone size: .
D gene: .
J gene: TRBJ1-2
V gene: TRBV6-4

CDR3 DNA: TGTGCCAGCAGCTTAATGGGAGAGACCCAGTACTTC
CDR3 protein: CASSLMGETQYF
clone size: few
D gene: .
J gene: TRBJ2-5
V gene: TRBV7-9

CDR3 DNA: TGTGCCAGCAGGGTCGGGGGACAGTACAATGAGCAGTTCTTC
CDR3 protein: CASRVGGQYNEQFF
clone size: once
D gene: .
J gene: TRBJ2-1
V gene: TRBV27

CDR3 DNA: TGTGCCAGCCGCCGGACTAGCGGGGATACCGGGGAGCTGTTTTTT
CDR3 protein: CASRRTSGDTGELFF
clone size: .
D gene: TRBD2
J gene: TRBJ2-2
V gene: TRBV7-6

CDR3 DNA: TGTGCCAGCACCAGGCACTCCGGGCGGAGGAACACTGAAGCTTTCTTT
CDR3 protein: CASTRHSGRRNTEAFF
clone size: .
D gene: .
J gene: TRBJ1-1
V gene: TRBV6-6

CDR3 DNA: TGTGCCAGCAGTTTGACCGGGACGGGTAATGAAAAACTGTTTTTT
CDR3 protein: CASSLTGTGNEKLFF
clone size: .
D gene: .
J gene: TRBJ1-4
V gene: TRBV28

CDR3 DNA: TGTGCCAGCTCACCGGTTGGAGGGGTTAATTCACCCCTCCACTTT
CDR3 protein: CASSPVGGVNSPLHF
clone size: .
D gene: .
J gene: TRBJ1-6
V gene: TRBV18

CDR3 DNA: TGTGCCAGCAGTTACTCGAGTTGGCAGAACACTGAAGCTTTCTTT
CDR3 protein: CASSYSSWQNTEAFF
clone size: .
D gene: .
J gene: TRBJ1-1
V gene: TRBV6-6

CDR3 DNA: TGTGCCTGGAGTACCCCGGGACAGGGGGCGCGAAAACTGTTTTTT
CDR3 protein: CAWSTPGQGARKLFF
clone size: .
D gene: TRBD1
J gene: TRBJ1-4
V gene: TRBV30

CDR3 DNA: TGTGCCACCAGCAGAGTGCAAGATGGCTACACCTTC
CDR3 protein: CATSRVQDGYTF
clone size: .
D gene: .
J gene: TRBJ1-2
V gene: TRBV15

CDR3 DNA: TGTGCCAGCTCAGATACAGGGGGTGGCAATCAGCCCCAGCATTTT
CDR3 protein: CASSDTGGGNQPQHF
clone size: .
D gene: TRBD1
J gene: TRBJ1-5
V gene: TRBV18

CDR3 DNA: TGCGCCAGCAGTGAATTCCGGCAGGGCGGCGGCTACACCTTC
CDR3 protein: CASSEFRQGGGYTF
clone size: few
D gene: .
J gene: TRBJ1-2
V gene: TRBV10-1

CDR3 DNA: TGTGCCAGCAGCCCCGGGACCTGGAGAGGTTACAATGAGCAGTTCTTC
CDR3 protein: CASSPGTWRGYNEQFF
clone size: .
D gene: .
J gene: TRBJ2-1
V gene: TRBV11-3

CDR3 DNA: TGTGCCAGCAGCCGAGACAGGGGGCGACAGCCCCAGCATTTT
CDR3 protein: CASSRDRGRQPQHF
clone size: .
D gene: TRBD1
J gene: TRBJ1-5
V gene: TRBV4-2

CDR3 DNA: TGTGCCATCAGTGACGGGAACTATGGCTACACCTTC
CDR3 protein: CAISDGNYGYTF
clone size: .
D gene: .
J gene: TRBJ1-2
V gene: TRBV10-3

CDR3 DNA: TGTGCCAGCAGCTTAGTTGGAAATCTTGCGATAACAGTCGACTATGGCTACACCTTC
CDR3 protein: CASSLVGNLAITVDYGYTF
clone size: .
D gene: .
J gene: TRBJ1-2
V gene: TRBV7-2

CDR3 DNA: TGTGCCAGCAGCTCGGCGGGGGGGACGCGCTCCTACGAGCAGTACTTC
CDR3 protein: CASSSAGGTRSYEQYF
clone size: .
D gene: TRBD2
J gene: TRBJ2-7
V gene: TRBV7-9

CDR3 DNA: TGTGCCAGCAGTTTCATGGGGGAGTCCTACGAGCAGTACTTC
CDR3 protein: CASSFMGESYEQYF
clone size: .
D gene: .
J gene: TRBJ2-7
V gene: TRBV28

CDR3 DNA: TGTGCCAGCAGCGTAGCTTCGGGGGCCCCGTTGCAAGAGACCCAGTACTTC
CDR3 protein: CASSVASGAPLQETQYF
clone size: .
D gene: .
J gene: TRBJ2-5
V gene: TRBV9

CDR3 DNA: TGTGCCAGCAGCCTTACCCCAGGGAGTGTCTACGAGCAGTACTTC
CDR3 protein: CASSLTPGSVYEQYF
clone size: few
D gene: .
J gene: TRBJ2-7
V gene: TRBV7-3

CDR3 DNA: TGTGCCAGCAGCAGAACATCGAACAATCAGCCCCAGCATTTT
CDR3 protein: CASSRTSNNQPQHF
clone size: few
D gene: .
J gene: TRBJ1-5
V gene: TRBV2

CDR3 DNA: TGTGCCAGCAGTTTATTCAGCGGGGCGAACACTGAAGCTTTCTTT
CDR3 protein: CASSLFSGANTEAFF
clone size: .
D gene: .
J gene: TRBJ1-1
V gene: TRBV28

CDR3 DNA: TGCGCCAGCAGCTTGGGGAGTAGGGGAACCTACGAGCAGTACTTC
CDR3 protein: CASSLGSRGTYEQYF
clone size: once
D gene: .
J gene: TRBJ2-7
V gene: TRBV5-1

CDR3 DNA: TGTGCCAGCAGCCTCCGACCCGGAGGGGGGGGTTCCTACGAGCAGTACTTC
CDR3 protein: CASSLRPGGGGSYEQYF
clone size: few
D gene: .
J gene: TRBJ2-7
V gene: TRBV7-9

CDR3 DNA: TGTGCCAGCAATTGGCGCCTTAACTATGGCTACACCTTC
CDR3 protein: CASNWRLNYGYTF
clone size: few
D gene: .
J gene: TRBJ1-2
V gene: TRBV6-1

CDR3 DNA: TGTGCCAGTGGTAGGCATAATTCACCCCTCCACTTT
CDR3 protein: CASGRHNSPLHF
clone size: .
D gene: .
J gene: TRBJ1-6
V gene: TRBV19

CDR3 DNA: TGTGCCAGCAGCACACGACAGGGGACTAAGGCTCCTTTC
CDR3 protein: CASSTRQGTKAPF
clone size: .
D gene: TRBD1
J gene: TRBJ1-2
V gene: TRBV13